This T cell receptor (beta chain) was recorded in a study of T cell responses to AZD1222 COVID-19 vaccine listed by TCRdb under 2021. Broadly, across the study: AZD1222 recipients given second doses at about 4 weeks or at about 12 weeks were pooled, since spike-specific TCR depth and breadth were not found to differ between the two schedules. A total of about 230 trial participants underwent TCR sequencing, of whom about 210 received two doses of AZD1222 and around 25 received two doses of the MenACWY control vaccine. Trial participants were enrolled into age subgroups of 18-55, 56-69 and 70-plus years, which contained around 140, 26 and 57 TCR-sequenced participants, respectively.

For this clone: Its antigen remains undetermined. No quality values exist for individual bases; no much larger clone is one base distant.

The CDR3 regions of human TCRbeta chains were analyzed by immunosequencing. Concerning the study's data processing: Repertoire TCRs were matched against a reference library of SARS-CoV-2-specific TCRs generated with the MIRA antigen-specificity platform. Breadth was defined as the fraction of unique TCRs that were SARS-CoV-2-associated. Depth was defined as the fraction of total T cells that were SARS-CoV-2-associated. Each spike-specific TCR was assigned to its reactive spike region and to a CD4 or CD8 class using the MIRA data. Log10-transformed breadth and depth values were compared by one-way ANOVA with Sidak's multiple comparisons tests. TCRdb stores this immuneACCESS table with in-frame sequences only. Part of the clones is absent; in the studies checked, under half of the shortfall reflects unresolved V genes, and no reason is known for the rest. That table furnishes V, J and clone size, whereas the DNA furnished D and trimming. Present in this sample are around 69,000 clones, around 84% of which were seen just once. The top ten constitute around 6.6% of the sample.

General conclusions and limits of the study: Epitopes outside the regions mutated in the B.1.351 and B.1.1.7 variants were reportedly recognized by nearly half of the unique spike-specific TCRs. Conclusions about previously exposed vaccinees are limited, since just a handful of AZD1222 recipients were seropositive for SARS-CoV-2 at baseline. Because no day 14 peak-response samples were available, repertoires were characterized only after the peak T cell response. The vaccine-associated CD4 TCRs covered the entire spike protein, and the dominant responses fell in regions 160-218 and 743-854. A significant rise in spike-specific TCR breadth and depth was observed after two AZD1222 doses relative to day 0 and relative to MenACWY recipients. Most participants were white British and females outnumbered males, and the authors suggested that clonal diversity may have been underestimated. The 56-69-year group was small, and its depth increase did not reach significance, likely because of low power.

The time point label corresponds to: baseline before first vaccination. Samples from vaccinated people were obtained from the UK trials COV001 and COV002, which included a single-blind randomized controlled phase 2/3 trial of AZD1222 (ChAdOx1 nCoV-19) in healthy adults. For TCRbeta chain sequencing, PBMC samples were collected from trial participants at day 0 and at day 28 after the second dose. V loses 3 bases of germline sequence and J loses 7 bases, and the interval between the two ends is 16 bases. The CDR3 spans 15 residues, from the cysteine through the phenylalanine. Kept here is only the CDR3 DNA, which spans 45 bases and is read in frame from base 1. Sequences SGHTA (CDR1) and FQGNSA (CDR2) are obtained from the germline V gene.

The receptor was derived from an adult in good health. The specimen comprised peripheral blood, sampled on day 0 of AZD1222 vaccination. The sequence joins TRBV7-2 to TRBJ1-5, and perhaps TRBD1 as D gene, on 6 matching bases. The DNA sequence reads TGTGCCAGCAGCTTTTTTGGGGGGCTCGGCCAGCCCCAGCATTTT. Translated, this is CASSFFGGLGQPQHF.